Each of the 22 T cell receptor beta chains below was sequenced from the same sample in a study of CD8 T cells in Susac syndrome. The RNA input was about 0.5 to 1 ug, and it was reverse transcribed with random hexamers. TCRdb reprocessed the immunoSEQ multiplex PCR reads with MiXCR, giving one entry per CDR3 protein. The table includes more than 110,000 distinct CDR3 sequences, over 85% detected once. The sequenced sample was CD8+ T cells from PBMCs. Receptors originate from a human donor in good health.

The chain joins TRBV7-6 to TRBJ2-1; no definite D call. The germline V and J ends were trimmed by 2 bases and 9 bases, with 8 bases remaining between them. The CDR3 extends over 12 amino acids. Per the germline V gene, CDR1 is SGHVS and CDR2 is FNYEAQ. The CDR3 region has the DNA TGTGCCAGCAGCTTAAATCGTTTTGAGCAGTTCTTC. It is translated as CASSLNRFEQFF.

The chain recombines TRBV7-9 with TRBJ2-3; D ambiguous. The germline V gene has CDR1 SEHNR and CDR2 FQNEAQ (reference sequence). The CDR3 is made up of 12 amino acids. The V end lost 4 bases, the J end lost 4 bases, and 6 bases lay between the germline ends. The CDR3 is CASSSIPDTQYF. The CDR3 bases are TGTGCCAGCAGCTCCATACCAGATACGCAGTATTTT.

The chain couples TRBV6-2 or TRBV6-3 to TRBJ2-6; maybe TRBD2 (6 bases). Between the trimmed V and J ends, which lost 6 bases and 0 bases, there was a span of 12 bases. From germline, CDR1 is MNHEY and CDR2 SVGEGT. The CDR3 extends over 16 amino acids. The chain's CDR3 is CASSHGTPSGANVLTF. In nucleotides, the CDR3 is TGTGCCAGCAGCCACGGGACTCCCTCTGGGGCCAACGTCCTGACTTTC.

V and J are TRBV27 and TRBJ1-5; D is undetermined. CDR1 is MNHEY and CDR2 is SMNVEV in the germline V gene (reference sequence). Trimming pared 5 bases from V and 6 bases from J, leaving 14 bases between. The CDR3 is made up of 14 amino acids. CDR3 amino acids: CASSLNGNAQPQHF. The CDR3 coding sequence is TGTGCCAGCAGTCTCAATGGGAATGCTCAGCCCCAGCATTTT.

The CDR3 DNA sequence: TGCAGTGCGAACGGACCATACAATGAGCAGTTCTTC. It codes for CSANGPYNEQFF. The chain links TRBV20-1 to TRBJ2-1; D call uncertain. The V end was cut by 6 bases, the J end by 4 bases, with 10 bases between. Germline V gene data show CDR1 as DFQATT and CDR2 as SNEGSKA (reference sequence). This CDR3 region has 12 residues.

The CDR3: CASSFSGSGTDTQYF. As DNA, the CDR3 is TGTGCCAGCAGCTTTAGCGGGAGTGGAACAGATACGCAGTATTTT. This rearrangement joins TRBV12-3 or TRBV12-4 to TRBJ2-3, with 9 nucleotides matching TRBD2. With V trimmed by 6 bases and J by 3 bases, 7 bases remained unmatched. The CDR3 extends over 15 amino acids.

In this sample, this clonotype turned up a few times. The chain is built from TRBV29-1 and TRBJ2-7; the D gene is possibly TRBD1 (6 bases). The germline V gene encodes CDR1 SQVTM and CDR2 ANQGSEA. The CDR3 loop spans 14 amino acids. Trimming removed 3 bases from V and 3 bases from J, with 15 bases in between. CDR3: CSVEARGSSYEQYF. The CDR3 DNA reads TGCAGCGTTGAGGCCAGGGGTAGCAGCTACGAGCAGTACTTC.

The CDR3 region is CASSLPGTGFYEQYF. As DNA, the CDR3 is TGTGCCAGCAGCCTGCCCGGGACAGGGTTCTACGAGCAGTACTTC. The chain carries TRBV27 and TRBJ2-7; TRBD1 matches 9 bases. Germline assignment: CDR1 MNHEY and CDR2 SMNVEV (reference sequence). J was trimmed by 3 bases and V by 6 bases; bases with no gene match: 9. This CDR3 is 15 amino acids long.

The chain carries TRBV23-1 and TRBJ1-3, with unresolved D. TRBV23-1 is an ORF, and what it does is uncertain. The CDR3 consists of 14 residues. V shed 7 bases and J shed 0 bases, with 10 bases lying between them. Here the CDR3 DNA reads TGCGCCAGCACTTACACATTCTCTGGAAACACCATATATTTT. It encodes CASTYTFSGNTIYF.

This chain uses TRBV29-1 with TRBJ2-5, with TRBD1 matching over 7 bases. The CDR3 spans 12 residues. V shed 8 bases and J 3 bases; nucleotides not matched to a gene: 6. Germline V CDR1 and CDR2: SQVTM, ANQGSEA. The chain's CDR3 is CSIRQGEETQYF. In DNA, the CDR3 is TGCAGCATACGACAGGGCGAAGAGACCCAGTACTTC.

The CDR3 nucleotides read TGCAGTGCTAGTACCACTAGCGGGAGGAGTCCTCTCTACGAGCAGTACTTC. As protein: CSASTTSGRSPLYEQYF. The chain recombines TRBV20-1 with TRBJ2-7; TRBD2 aligns across 12 bases. Losses at the gene ends were 3 bases for V and 3 bases for J; bases not matched to a gene: 12. This CDR3 has 17 amino acids. Germline V gives CDR1 DFQATT, CDR2 SNEGSKA (reference sequence).

The rearrangement joins TRBV30 to TRBJ1-1, with TRBD1 identical over 9 bases. Germline CDR1 GTSNPN, CDR2 SVGIG (reference sequence). With 0 bases clipped from V and 3 bases from J, the junction kept 11 bases outside the gene matches. This CDR3 comprises 17 residues. The CDR3 is CAWSVSWTGVVYTEAFF. As DNA, the CDR3 is TGTGCCTGGAGTGTATCCTGGACAGGGGTTGTTTACACTGAAGCTTTCTTT.

This chain joins TRBV5-1 and TRBJ2-5; D gene ambiguous. Germline lookup yields CDR1 SGHRS and CDR2 YFSETQ. The CDR3 has 16 residues. With 1 base removed from V and 2 bases from J, the gap between germline ends came to 15 bases. The CDR3 DNA sequence: TGCGCCAGCAGCTTGCTCCACGGACGTAAACAAGAGACCCAGTACTTC. Its translation is CASSLLHGRKQETQYF.

This clonotype was counted a single time. The rearrangement links TRBV10-3 to TRBJ2-5; 10 bases are a match to TRBD2. Looked up from germline, CDR1 is ENHRY and CDR2 is SYGVKD. V shed 0 bases and J 5 bases; nucleotides not matched to a gene: 3. This CDR3 region has 15 residues. The CDR3 DNA sequence: TGTGCCATCAGTGAGTCGGTAGCGGGGGGTGAGACCCAGTACTTC. Amino acids: CAISESVAGGETQYF.

This sequence joins TRBV30 and TRBJ1-4; a weak D match, TRBD1 (6 bases). The CDR3 sequence is 13 residues long. CDR1 and CDR2 from the germline V gene are GTSNPN and SVGIG (reference sequence). Between the trimmed V and J ends, which lost 6 bases and 7 bases, there was a span of 15 bases. The DNA for the CDR3 is TGTGCCTGCGAGGGGGGTAGTCCTGAAAAACTGTTTTTT. Protein sequence: CACEGGSPEKLFF.

The chain carries TRBV7-9 and TRBJ2-2; 8 nucleotides line up with TRBD1. CDR3 size: 13 residues. CDR1 is SEHNR, CDR2 FQNEAQ, per germline (reference sequence). Unmatched junction bases numbered 0, after V lost 3 bases and J lost 6 bases. CDR3 bases: TGTGCCAGCAGCTTGACAGGGGCCGGGGAGCTGTTTTTT. Translated: CASSLTGAGELFF.

This clonotype was seen only once. The V gene is TRBV7-6, the J gene TRBJ2-5, with 10 bases identical to TRBD1. With V trimmed by 4 bases and J by 4 bases, 6 bases remained unmatched. CDR1 and CDR2 (germline): SGHVS, FNYEAQ. The CDR3 sequence is 15 residues long. The CDR3 nucleotides are TGTGCCAGCAGCTACGGGACAGGGGTCGGAGAGACCCAGTACTTC. It specifies CASSYGTGVGETQYF.

The V and J genes are TRBV6-5 and TRBJ2-3; D remains unclear. Trimming cost V 8 bases and J 0 bases, with 12 bases left between them. The length of the CDR3 is 14 residues. From germline, CDR1 is MNHEY and CDR2 SVGAGI. The CDR3 is CASHLTGSTDTQYF. In DNA form, the CDR3 reads TGTGCCAGCCACCTTACGGGTAGCACAGATACGCAGTATTTT.

J is TRBJ1-5 and V is TRBV20-1, with D possibly being TRBD1 (5 bases). There are 13 residues in the CDR3. The V end was cut by 3 bases, the J end by 5 bases, with 11 bases between. In germline, CDR1 is DFQATT, CDR2 SNEGSKA (reference sequence). The CDR3 nucleotides are TGCAGTGCTAGGGCAGGGACTGATCAGCCCCAGCATTTT. Encoded protein: CSARAGTDQPQHF.

J is TRBJ2-3 and V is TRBV7-3, with 11 bases lining up with TRBD2. Germline values: CDR1 SGHTA, CDR2 FQGTGA. CDR3 size: 15 residues. Trimming removed 3 bases from V and 7 bases from J; junction bases left unmatched: 6. The CDR3 sequence is CASSLLAGGPNTQYF. The DNA of the CDR3 is TGTGCCAGCAGCTTGTTAGCGGGAGGGCCTAATACGCAGTATTTT.

This chain connects TRBV20-1 to TRBJ2-3; 8 bases align to TRBD1. The last part of the DNA fits TRBJ1-5 better; the J call may be wrong. From germline, CDR1 is DFQATT and CDR2 SNEGSKA (reference sequence). The CDR3 covers 15 residues. CDR3 nucleotides: TGCAGTGCTAGATCCAACAGGGGGGATGCAGATACGCAGCATTTT. Its protein product is CSARSNRGDADTQHF.

The table lists this clonotype with a few counts. This chain uses TRBV9 with TRBJ2-7; the D is unclear. The CDR3 is 13 amino acids. V lost 0 bases to trimming and J lost 1 base, with 5 bases between them. CDR1 is SGDLS and CDR2 is YYNGEE in the germline V gene. CDR3 protein: CASSVEDSYEQYF. CDR3 nucleotides: TGTGCCAGCAGCGTAGAGGATTCCTACGAGCAGTACTTC.